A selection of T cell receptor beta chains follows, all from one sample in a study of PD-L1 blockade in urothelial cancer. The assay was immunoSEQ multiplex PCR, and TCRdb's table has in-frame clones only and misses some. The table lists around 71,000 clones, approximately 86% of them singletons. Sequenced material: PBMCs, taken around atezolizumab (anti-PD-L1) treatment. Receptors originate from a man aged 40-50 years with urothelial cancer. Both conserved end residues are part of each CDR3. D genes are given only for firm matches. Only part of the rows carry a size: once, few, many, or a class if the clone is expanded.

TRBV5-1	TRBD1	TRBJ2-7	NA	CASSLASGQGSYEQYF	TGCGCCAGCAGCTTGGCCTCGGGACAGGGCTCCTACGAGCAGTACTTC
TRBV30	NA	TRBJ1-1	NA	CAETQGMNTEAFF	TGTGCCGAAACCCAGGGTATGAACACTGAAGCTTTCTTT
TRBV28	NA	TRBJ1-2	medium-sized	CASSLRTASYGYTF	TGTGCCAGCAGTCTCAGGACAGCTTCATATGGCTACACCTTC
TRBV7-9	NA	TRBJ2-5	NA	CASSLATQAETQYF	TGTGCCAGCAGCTTAGCTACCCAGGCAGAGACCCAGTACTTC
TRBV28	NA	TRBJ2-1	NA	CASSSQGVYNEQFF	TGTGCCAGCAGTTCCCAGGGCGTGTACAATGAGCAGTTCTTC
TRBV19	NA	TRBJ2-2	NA	CASNWGVTGELFF	TGTGCCAGTAATTGGGGGGTCACCGGGGAGCTGTTTTTT
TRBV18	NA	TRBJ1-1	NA	CASSPRQHTEAFF	TGTGCCAGCTCACCCCGACAACACACTGAAGCTTTCTTT
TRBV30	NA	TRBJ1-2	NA	CAWGGASYGYTF	TGTGCCTGGGGTGGGGCCTCCTATGGCTACACCTTC
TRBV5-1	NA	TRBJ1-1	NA	CASSLSGGLGAEAFF	TGCGCCAGCAGCTTGTCCGGCGGCCTAGGGGCTGAAGCTTTCTTT
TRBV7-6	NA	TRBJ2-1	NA	CASSLDSSYNEQFF	TGTGCCAGCAGCCTAGACAGTTCCTACAATGAGCAGTTCTTC
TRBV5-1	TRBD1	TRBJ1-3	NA	CASSRDRADGNTIYF	TGCGCCAGCAGCAGGGACAGGGCAGATGGAAACACCATATATTTT
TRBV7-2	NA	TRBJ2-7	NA	CASSVASGSYEQYF	TGTGCCAGCAGCGTGGCCAGCGGCTCCTACGAGCAGTACTTC
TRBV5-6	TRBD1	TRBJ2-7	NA	CASSSLGTGWVEQYF	TGTGCCAGCAGTAGTCTAGGGACAGGGTGGGTCGAGCAGTACTTC
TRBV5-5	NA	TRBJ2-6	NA	CASSLLTGSGANVLTF	TGTGCCAGCAGCTTGTTAACGGGCTCTGGGGCCAACGTCCTGACTTTC
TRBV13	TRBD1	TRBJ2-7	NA	CASSLGSMAGTGGYEQYF	TGTGCCAGCAGCTTAGGTTCAATGGCTGGTACAGGGGGCTACGAGCAGTACTTC
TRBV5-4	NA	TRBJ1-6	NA	CASSSQGVGNNSPLHF	TGTGCCAGCAGCTCCCAGGGTGTAGGGAATAATTCACCCCTCCACTTT
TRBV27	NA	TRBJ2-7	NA	CASSVRWAPYEQYF	TGTGCCAGCAGCGTCCGGTGGGCCCCCTACGAGCAGTACTTC
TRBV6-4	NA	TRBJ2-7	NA	CASSPLHRSSYEQYF	TGTGCCAGCAGTCCACTCCACAGGAGCTCCTACGAGCAGTACTTC
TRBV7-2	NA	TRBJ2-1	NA	CASSLAISRRGEQFF	TGTGCCAGCAGCTTAGCGATCTCTAGGCGAGGTGAGCAGTTCTTC
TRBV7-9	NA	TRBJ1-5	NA	CASNPGPNQPQHF	TGTGCCAGCAACCCAGGGCCCAATCAGCCCCAGCATTTT
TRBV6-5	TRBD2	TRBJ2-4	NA	CASSTGTSGRNIQYF	TGTGCCAGCAGTACCGGGACTAGCGGGAGAAACATTCAGTACTTC
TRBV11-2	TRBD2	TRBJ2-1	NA	CASTSLSGRANEQFF	TGTGCCAGCACATCCCTTAGCGGGAGGGCCAATGAGCAGTTCTTC
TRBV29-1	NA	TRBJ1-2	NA	CSVDNRVNGYTF	TGCAGCGTTGATAACAGGGTGAATGGCTACACCTTC
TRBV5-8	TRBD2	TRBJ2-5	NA	CASSLAVSSAGVQETQYF	TGTGCCAGCAGCTTGGCCGTTTCGTCAGCGGGAGTCCAAGAGACCCAGTACTTC
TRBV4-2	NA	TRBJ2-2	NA	CASSQAHGSGTGELFF	TGTGCCAGCAGCCAAGCCCACGGGAGCGGTACCGGGGAGCTGTTTTTT
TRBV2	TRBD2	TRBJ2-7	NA	CASRTSGDYEQYF	TGTGCCAGCAGGACTAGCGGGGATTACGAGCAGTACTTC
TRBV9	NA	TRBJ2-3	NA	CASSVDDSGTDTQYF	TGTGCCAGCAGCGTAGATGATAGCGGCACAGATACGCAGTATTTT
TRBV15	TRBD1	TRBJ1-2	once	CATSVPAGTGYGYTF	TGTGCCACCAGCGTGCCCGCCGGGACAGGCTATGGCTACACCTTC
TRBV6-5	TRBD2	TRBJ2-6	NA	CASSRGSSGANVLTF	TGTGCCAGCAGTCGCGGGAGCTCTGGGGCCAACGTCCTGACTTTC
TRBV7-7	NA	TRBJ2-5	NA	CASSLALEGTQYF	TGTGCTAGCAGCTTAGCTCTAGAAGGGACCCAGTACTTC
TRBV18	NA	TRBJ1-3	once	CASSPQRPGKRNTIYF	TGTGCCAGCTCACCCCAAAGACCAGGGAAAAGAAACACCATATATTTT
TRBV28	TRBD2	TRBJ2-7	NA	CASSSPLAGVQLVSYEQYF	TGTGCCAGCAGTTCTCCTCTAGCGGGAGTACAGTTGGTCTCCTACGAGCAGTACTTC
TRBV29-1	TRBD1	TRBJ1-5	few	CSVARGRGQPQHF	TGCAGCGTTGCGAGGGGGCGAGGTCAGCCCCAGCATTTT
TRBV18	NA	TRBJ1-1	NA	CASSPPRGGGTEAFF	TGTGCCAGCTCACCACCGAGGGGAGGTGGGACTGAAGCTTTCTTT
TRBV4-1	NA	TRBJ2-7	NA	CASSQGGLGTSHEQYF	TGCGCCAGCAGCCAAGGGGGTTTAGGGACATCCCACGAGCAGTACTTC
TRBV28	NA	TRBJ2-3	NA	CASSSGHRTDTQYF	TGTGCCAGCAGTTCGGGACACCGCACAGATACGCAGTATTTT
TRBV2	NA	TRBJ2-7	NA	CASSETSYEQYF	TGTGCCAGCAGCGAGACAAGCTACGAGCAGTACTTC
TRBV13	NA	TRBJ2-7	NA	CASSSRVSLGRSEQYF	TGTGCCAGCAGCTCACGAGTCAGTCTGGGGCGATCCGAGCAGTACTTC
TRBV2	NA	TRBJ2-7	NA	CASQRTGASNEQYF	TGTGCCAGCCAGCGGACGGGAGCCAGTAACGAGCAGTACTTC
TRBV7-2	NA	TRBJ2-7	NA	CASSPRVLSSYEQYF	TGTGCCAGCAGCCCCAGGGTCCTAAGCTCCTACGAGCAGTACTTC
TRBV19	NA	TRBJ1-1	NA	CASSTQVDTEAFF	TGTGCCAGTAGTACCCAGGTCGACACTGAAGCTTTCTTT
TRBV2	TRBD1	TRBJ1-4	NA	CASSEEDRVNEKLFF	TGTGCCAGCAGTGAAGAGGACAGGGTGAATGAAAAACTGTTTTTT
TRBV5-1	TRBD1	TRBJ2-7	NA	CASSLGQGVSYEQYF	TGCGCCAGCAGCTTGGGACAGGGGGTCTCCTACGAGCAGTACTTC
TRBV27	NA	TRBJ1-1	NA	CASSTRGTEAFF	TGTGCCAGCAGCACCCGCGGCACTGAAGCTTTCTTT
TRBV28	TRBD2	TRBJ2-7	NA	CASSFRLAGYEQYF	TGTGCCAGCAGTTTTCGACTAGCGGGATATGAGCAGTACTTC
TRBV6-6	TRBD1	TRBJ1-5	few	CASSSPGQGNQPQHF	TGTGCCAGCAGTTCTCCGGGACAGGGCAATCAGCCCCAGCATTTT
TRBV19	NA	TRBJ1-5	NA	CASSSGRISPQHF	TGTGCCAGTAGTTCAGGCAGGATCAGCCCCCAGCATTTT
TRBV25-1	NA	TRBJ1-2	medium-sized	CATTGSNYGYTF	TGTGCCACCACAGGGTCTAACTATGGCTACACCTTC
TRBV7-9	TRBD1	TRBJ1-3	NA	CASSLEATGDGNTIYF	TGTGCCAGCAGCTTAGAGGCCACAGGGGACGGAAACACCATATATTTT